This is a list of T cell receptor beta chains from one sample in a study of T cells after yellow fever vaccination. MiXCR, applied by TCRdb to the 5' RACE reads, yields one record per CDR3 protein. The table lists roughly 79,000 distinct CDR3 sequences, about 7.7% of them singletons, with over 25% in the top ten. The specimen comprised CD8+ T cells sorted from PBMCs, sampled more than 8 days after the first yellow fever vaccination. The receptors were gathered from a man between 18 and 29 years old who received the YFV17D yellow fever vaccine. CDR3s include the opening cysteine and the closing phenylalanine or tryptophan. Fields, in order: D gene, J gene, clone size, V gene, CDR3 protein, CDR3 DNA. A D gene is named only where the DNA matches it firmly. Clone size is given for some rows only: seen once, a few or many times, or a class if the clone is expanded.

D gene: NA
J gene: TRBJ2-7
clone size: many
V gene: TRBV4-1
CDR3 protein: CASSQRDGVYEQYF
CDR3 DNA: TGCGCCAGCAGCCAAAGGGACGGAGTCTACGAGCAGTACTTC

D gene: NA
J gene: TRBJ2-7
clone size: many
V gene: TRBV14
CDR3 protein: CASSQEARTYEQYF
CDR3 DNA: TGTGCCAGCAGCCAAGAGGCCCGCACCTACGAGCAGTACTTC

D gene: TRBD1
J gene: TRBJ2-3
clone size: few
V gene: TRBV30
CDR3 protein: CAWTPNTGGTDTQYF
CDR3 DNA: TGTGCCTGGACCCCAAACACAGGGGGCACAGATACGCAGTATTTT

D gene: NA
J gene: TRBJ2-1
clone size: few
V gene: TRBV9
CDR3 protein: CASSVVIGERFNEQFF
CDR3 DNA: TGTGCCAGCAGCGTAGTTATCGGGGAGCGGTTCAATGAGCAGTTCTTC

D gene: TRBD1
J gene: TRBJ2-3
clone size: many
V gene: TRBV7-9
CDR3 protein: CASGQGASTDTQYF
CDR3 DNA: TGTGCCAGCGGACAGGGGGCGAGTACAGATACGCAGTATTTT

D gene: NA
J gene: TRBJ2-1
clone size: few
V gene: TRBV24-1
CDR3 protein: CATSDNKRDNEQFF
CDR3 DNA: TGTGCCACCAGTGATAATAAACGAGACAATGAGCAGTTCTTC

D gene: NA
J gene: TRBJ2-2
clone size: many
V gene: TRBV11-1
CDR3 protein: CASSLDGLAGTGELFF
CDR3 DNA: TGTGCCAGCAGCTTAGATGGTCTAGCTGGAACCGGGGAGCTGTTTTTT

D gene: NA
J gene: TRBJ1-2
clone size: few
V gene: TRBV4-1
CDR3 protein: CASSQDAGALYGYTF
CDR3 DNA: TGCGCCAGCAGCCAAGATGCGGGGGCCCTCTATGGCTACACCTTC

D gene: TRBD2
J gene: TRBJ2-7
clone size: few
V gene: TRBV7-9
CDR3 protein: CASSLDSGGPYEQYF
CDR3 DNA: TGTGCCAGCAGCTTAGATAGCGGGGGACCCTACGAGCAGTACTTC

D gene: TRBD1
J gene: TRBJ2-7
clone size: many
V gene: TRBV29-1
CDR3 protein: CSVTGNAYEQYF
CDR3 DNA: TGCAGCGTGACAGGGAATGCCTACGAGCAGTACTTC

D gene: TRBD2
J gene: TRBJ2-3
clone size: many
V gene: TRBV7-2
CDR3 protein: CASSLAEGLAGASTDTQYF
CDR3 DNA: TGTGCCAGCAGCTTAGCGGAGGGACTAGCGGGGGCTAGCACAGATACGCAGTATTTT

D gene: NA
J gene: TRBJ2-1
clone size: NA
V gene: TRBV4-1
CDR3 protein: CASSQEGLGYNEQFF
CDR3 DNA: TGCGCCAGCAGCCAAGAGGGTCTGGGTTACAATGAGCAGTTCTTC

D gene: NA
J gene: TRBJ2-3
clone size: many
V gene: TRBV4-1
CDR3 protein: CASSQVYNEADTQYF
CDR3 DNA: TGCGCCAGCAGCCAAGTATATAACGAGGCGGATACGCAGTATTTT

D gene: NA
J gene: TRBJ1-1
clone size: NA
V gene: TRBV20-1
CDR3 protein: CSARDLGQGYTEAFF
CDR3 DNA: TGCAGTGCTAGAGATCTGGGGCAGGGTTACACTGAAGCTTTCTTT

D gene: NA
J gene: TRBJ2-1
clone size: many
V gene: TRBV4-3
CDR3 protein: CASSPQDGYNEQFF
CDR3 DNA: TGCGCCAGCAGCCCCCAGGACGGCTACAATGAGCAGTTCTTC

D gene: TRBD1
J gene: TRBJ2-1
clone size: NA
V gene: TRBV6-1
CDR3 protein: CASSADRVWSSYNEQFF
CDR3 DNA: TGTGCCAGCAGTGCGGACAGGGTCTGGAGCTCCTACAATGAGCAGTTCTTC